The entry below describes one T cell receptor (beta chain). Recruited during active infection, patients (from Seattle) were subsequently followed longitudinally. This CDR3 has 17 amino acids. Germline CDR1 is SGHVS and CDR2 is FNYEAQ. The ends lost 0 bases at V and 4 bases at J; junction bases unmatched: 7. This entry belongs to a study of blood T cell repertoires in COVID-19. Study summary: The United States, Italy and Spain supplied acute and convalescent COVID-19 samples. In each case, the material was cDNA or gDNA derived from T cells, B-cell-depleted T cells, or PBMCs.

Data came from immunoSEQ multiplex PCR; TCRdb stores just in-frame clones and leaves some out. The data contain about 47,000 clones, around 80% of them singletons. Sequences were obtained from peripheral blood. The clonotype comes from a woman of 80 years or more with COVID-19, enrolled during active disease. The chain joins TRBV7-6 to TRBJ2-7, with TRBD1 matching 12 bases. DNA for the CDR3: TGTGCCAGCAGCTTAGCGGGGGGACAGGGGGCCCCTTACGAGCAGTACTTC. As protein: CASSLAGGQGAPYEQYF.